What follows is one T cell receptor beta chain and its context. These data come from a study of siplizumab effects on memory and regulatory T cells. Sequenced by immunoSEQ multiplex PCR; TCRdb stores in-frame clones only, minus some. Of over 100,000 clones in the sample, around 90% were seen once. Sequences were obtained from Tregs sorted from blood. This sequence originates from a human donor in good health.

The CDR3 DNA sequence: TGTGCCAGCAGTGATTCGGGAAGGTTCCCCACAGATACGCAGTATTTT. Amino acid sequence: CASSDSGRFPTDTQYF. The J gene is TRBJ2-3, the V gene TRBV25-1, with D possibly being TRBD2 (5 bases). Trimming stripped 3 bases from V and 2 bases from J, with 15 bases between. The germline V gene encodes CDR1 MGHDK and CDR2 SYGVNS. The CDR3 spans 16 residues.